This TCR beta chain derives from a study of cytomegalovirus exposure and HLA in healthy donors. Study-wide results and caveats: Being productive about 90% or about 30% of the time was typical of most TCR beta V segments in an earlier analysis.

The CDR3 is 16 amino acids. In germline, CDR1 is LNHDA, CDR2 SQIVND (reference sequence). V was shortened by 4 bases and J by 7 bases, with 20 bases between the two germline ends. Concerning this clone: Its antigen is unidentified.

Vbeta (60) and Jbeta (13) primers were used in the PCR. Generated by immunoSEQ multiplex PCR, the TCRdb table keeps only in-frame clones and is missing some. The table shows 150,000 to 200,000 clones, with around 87% occurring only once. What was sequenced was PBMCs. This sequence originates from a woman in her late teens or twenties in good health and CMV-seronegative. V and J are TRBV19 and TRBJ1-5; D may be TRBD1 (6 bases). The CDR3 region has the DNA TGTGCCAGTAGTACCCCTGGGACATTATCGGGCCAGCCCCAGCATTTT. Protein product: CASSTPGTLSGQPQHF.